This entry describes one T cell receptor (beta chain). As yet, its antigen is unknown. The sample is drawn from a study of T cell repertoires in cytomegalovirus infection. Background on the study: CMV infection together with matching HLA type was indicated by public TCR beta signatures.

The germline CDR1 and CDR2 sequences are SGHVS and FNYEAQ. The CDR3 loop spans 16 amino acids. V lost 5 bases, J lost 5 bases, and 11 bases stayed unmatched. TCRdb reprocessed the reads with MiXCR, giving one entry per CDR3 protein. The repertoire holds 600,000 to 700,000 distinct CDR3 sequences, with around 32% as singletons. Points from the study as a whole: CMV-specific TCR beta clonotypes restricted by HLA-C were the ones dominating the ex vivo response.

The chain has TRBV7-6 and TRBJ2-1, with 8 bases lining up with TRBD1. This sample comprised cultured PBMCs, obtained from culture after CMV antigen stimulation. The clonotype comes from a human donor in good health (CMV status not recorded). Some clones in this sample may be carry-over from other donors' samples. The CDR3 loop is CASSPVDRERDNEQFF. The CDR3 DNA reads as TGTGCCAGCAGCCCCGTGGACAGGGAAAGGGACAATGAGCAGTTCTTC.